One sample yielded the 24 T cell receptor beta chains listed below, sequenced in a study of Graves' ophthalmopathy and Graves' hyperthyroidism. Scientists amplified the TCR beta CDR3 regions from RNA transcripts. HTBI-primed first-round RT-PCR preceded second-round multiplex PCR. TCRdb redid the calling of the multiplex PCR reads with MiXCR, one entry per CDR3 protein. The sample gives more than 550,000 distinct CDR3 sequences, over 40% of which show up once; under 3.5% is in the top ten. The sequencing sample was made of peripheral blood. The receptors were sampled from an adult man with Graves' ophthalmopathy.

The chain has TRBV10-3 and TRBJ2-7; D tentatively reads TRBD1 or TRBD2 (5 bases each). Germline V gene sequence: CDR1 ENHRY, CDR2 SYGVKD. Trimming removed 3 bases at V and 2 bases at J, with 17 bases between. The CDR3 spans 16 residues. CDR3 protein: CAISDRAGTLTYEQYF. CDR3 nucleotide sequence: TGTGCCATCAGTGACCGCGCCGGGACCCTCACCTACGAGCAGTACTTC.

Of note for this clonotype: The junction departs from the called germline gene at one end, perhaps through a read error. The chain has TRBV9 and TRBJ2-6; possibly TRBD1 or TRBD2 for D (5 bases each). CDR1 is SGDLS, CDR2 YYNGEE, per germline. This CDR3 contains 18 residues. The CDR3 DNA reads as TGTGCCAGCAGCGTAACGAGGGGATCAGACTCTGGGGCCAACGCCCTGACTTTC. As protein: CASSVTRGSDSGANALTF.

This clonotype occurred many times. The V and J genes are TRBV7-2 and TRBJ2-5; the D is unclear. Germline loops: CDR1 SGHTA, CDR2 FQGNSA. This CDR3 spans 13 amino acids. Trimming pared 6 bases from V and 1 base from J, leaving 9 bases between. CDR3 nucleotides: TGTGCCAGCAGTTCCTGGGGCCAAGAGACCCAGTACTTC. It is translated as CASSSWGQETQYF.

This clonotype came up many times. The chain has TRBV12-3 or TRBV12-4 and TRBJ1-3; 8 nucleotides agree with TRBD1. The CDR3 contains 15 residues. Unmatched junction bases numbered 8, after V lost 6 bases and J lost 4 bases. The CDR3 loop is CASRLAGGEGNTIYF. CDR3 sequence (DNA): TGTGCCAGCAGGCTAGCAGGGGGCGAAGGAAACACCATATATTTT.

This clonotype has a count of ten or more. The CDR3, as DNA: TGTGCCAGTAGCTGGAGCGGGACCTACGAGCAGTACTTC. Translating it yields CASSWSGTYEQYF. V usage is TRBV19 and J usage is TRBJ2-7, with 7 bases identical to TRBD2. The CDR3 is made up of 13 amino acids. Germline V gene sequence: CDR1 LNHDA, CDR2 SQIVND (reference sequence). Trimming at V came to 6 bases and at J to 2 bases, leaving 4 bases not matched to a gene.

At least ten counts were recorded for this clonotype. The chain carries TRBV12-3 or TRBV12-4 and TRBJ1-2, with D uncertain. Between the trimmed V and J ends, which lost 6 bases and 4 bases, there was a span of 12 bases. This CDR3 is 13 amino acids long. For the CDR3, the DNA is TGTGCCAGCAGACTGACCAACCTCTATGGCTACACCTTC. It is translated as CASRLTNLYGYTF.

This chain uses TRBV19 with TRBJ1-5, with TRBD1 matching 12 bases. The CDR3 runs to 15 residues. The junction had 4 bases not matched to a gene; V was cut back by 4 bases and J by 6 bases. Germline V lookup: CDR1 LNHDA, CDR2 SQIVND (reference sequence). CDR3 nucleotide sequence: TGTGCCAGTAGTACTACGGGACAGGGGGCTCAGCCCCAGCATTTT. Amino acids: CASSTTGQGAQPQHF.

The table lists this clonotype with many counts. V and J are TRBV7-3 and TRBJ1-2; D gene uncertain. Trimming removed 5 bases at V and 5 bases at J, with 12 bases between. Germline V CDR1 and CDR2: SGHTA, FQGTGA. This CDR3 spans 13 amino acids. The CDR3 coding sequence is TGTGCCAGCAGCCCCCAAGCCGGATATGGCTACACCTTC. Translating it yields CASSPQAGYGYTF.

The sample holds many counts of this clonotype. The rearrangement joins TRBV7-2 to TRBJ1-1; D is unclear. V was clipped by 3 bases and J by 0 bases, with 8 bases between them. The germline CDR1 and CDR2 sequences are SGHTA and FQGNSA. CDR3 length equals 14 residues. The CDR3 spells CASSLDLMNTEAFF. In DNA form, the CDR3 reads TGTGCCAGCAGCTTGGATCTCATGAACACTGAAGCTTTCTTT.

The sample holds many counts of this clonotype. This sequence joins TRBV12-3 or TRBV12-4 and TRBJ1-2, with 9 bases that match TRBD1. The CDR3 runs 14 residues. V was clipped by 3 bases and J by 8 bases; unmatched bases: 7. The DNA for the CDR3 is TGTGCCAGCAGTTTGGGAAACAGGGGGCAGGGCTACACCTTC. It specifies CASSLGNRGQGYTF.

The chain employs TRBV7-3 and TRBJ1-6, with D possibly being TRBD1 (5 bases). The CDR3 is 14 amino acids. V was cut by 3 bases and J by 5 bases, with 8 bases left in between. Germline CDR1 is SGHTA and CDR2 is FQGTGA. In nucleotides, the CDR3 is TGTGCCAGCAGCTTTGTAGGGGATAATTCACCCCTCCACTTT. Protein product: CASSFVGDNSPLHF.

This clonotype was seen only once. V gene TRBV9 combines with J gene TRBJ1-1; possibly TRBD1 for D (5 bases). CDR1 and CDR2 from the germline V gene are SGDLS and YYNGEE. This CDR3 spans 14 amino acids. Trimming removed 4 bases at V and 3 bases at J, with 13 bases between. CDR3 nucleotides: TGTGCCAGCAGCCCAGGGAGCACGGACACTGAAGCTTTCTTT. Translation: CASSPGSTDTEAFF. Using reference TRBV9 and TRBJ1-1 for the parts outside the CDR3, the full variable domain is DSGVTQTPKHLITATGQRVTLRCSPRSGDLSVYWYQQSLDQGLQFLIQYYNGEERAKGNILERFSAQQFPDLHSELNLSSLELGDSALYFCASSPGSTDTEAFFGQGTRLTVV.

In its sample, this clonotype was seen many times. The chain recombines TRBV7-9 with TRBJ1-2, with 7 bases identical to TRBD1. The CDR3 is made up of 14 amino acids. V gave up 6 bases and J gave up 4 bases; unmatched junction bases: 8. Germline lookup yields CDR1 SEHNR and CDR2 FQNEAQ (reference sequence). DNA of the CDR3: TGTGCCAGCAGTCTAGGACAGGCGAGCTATGGCTACACCTTC. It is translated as CASSLGQASYGYTF.

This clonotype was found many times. The CDR3 DNA is TGTGCCAGCAGCACTTATTCTGACGAGCAGTACTTC. As protein: CASSTYSDEQYF. The chain recombines TRBV7-9 with TRBJ2-7; D unclear. The CDR3 covers 12 residues. V gave up 5 bases and J gave up 5 bases, with 10 bases separating them. Germline V gene sequence: CDR1 SEHNR, CDR2 FQNEAQ (reference sequence).

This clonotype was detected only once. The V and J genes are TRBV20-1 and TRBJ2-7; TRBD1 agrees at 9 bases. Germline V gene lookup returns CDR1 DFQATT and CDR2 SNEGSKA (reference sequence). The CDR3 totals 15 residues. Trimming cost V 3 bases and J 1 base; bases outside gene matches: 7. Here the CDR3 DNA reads TGCAGTGCTAGTCCCCGGGACAGGGAATCCTACGAGCAGTACTTC. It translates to CSASPRDRESYEQYF.

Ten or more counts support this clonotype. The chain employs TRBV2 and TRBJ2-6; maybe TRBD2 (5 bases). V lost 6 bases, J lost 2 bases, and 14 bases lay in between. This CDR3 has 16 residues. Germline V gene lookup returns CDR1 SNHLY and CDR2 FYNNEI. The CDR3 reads CASRGVLRAGANVLTF. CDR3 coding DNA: TGTGCCAGCAGGGGAGTTCTTAGGGCTGGGGCCAACGTCCTGACTTTC.

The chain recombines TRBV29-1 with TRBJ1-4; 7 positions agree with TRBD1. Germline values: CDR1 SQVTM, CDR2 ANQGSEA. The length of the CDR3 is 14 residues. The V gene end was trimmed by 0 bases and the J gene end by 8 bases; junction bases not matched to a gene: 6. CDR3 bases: TGCAGCGTTGAAGAGGCTCAGGGGGACGAAAAACTGTTTTTT. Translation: CSVEEAQGDEKLFF.

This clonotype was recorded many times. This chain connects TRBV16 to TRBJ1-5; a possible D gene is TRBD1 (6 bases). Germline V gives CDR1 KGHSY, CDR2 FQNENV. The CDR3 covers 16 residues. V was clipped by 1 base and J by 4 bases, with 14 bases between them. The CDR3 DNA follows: TGTGCCAGCAGCCAATTCTACAGGGAGGGGAATCAGCCCCAGCATTTT. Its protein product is CASSQFYREGNQPQHF.

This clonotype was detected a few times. CDR3 sequence reads: CASSHRGANEKLFF. CDR3 bases: TGTGCCAGCAGCCACCGGGGGGCTAATGAAAAACTGTTTTTT. V gene TRBV19 combines with J gene TRBJ1-4; perhaps TRBD1 as D (5 bases). Germline V gives CDR1 LNHDA, CDR2 SQIVND (reference sequence). V shed 9 bases and J shed 3 bases, with 14 bases lying between them. The CDR3 is 14 residues long.

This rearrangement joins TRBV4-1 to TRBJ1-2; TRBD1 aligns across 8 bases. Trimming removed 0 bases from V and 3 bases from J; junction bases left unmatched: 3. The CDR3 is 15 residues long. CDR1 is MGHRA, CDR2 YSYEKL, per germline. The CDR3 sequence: CASSQDRGLHYGYTF. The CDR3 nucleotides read TGCGCCAGCAGCCAAGACAGGGGGCTGCACTATGGCTACACCTTC.

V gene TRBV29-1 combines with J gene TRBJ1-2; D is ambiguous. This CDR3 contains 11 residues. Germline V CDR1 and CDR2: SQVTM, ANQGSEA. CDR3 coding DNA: TGCAGTTACGGAGGGAAGCATGGCTACACCTTC. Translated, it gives CSYGGKHGYTF.

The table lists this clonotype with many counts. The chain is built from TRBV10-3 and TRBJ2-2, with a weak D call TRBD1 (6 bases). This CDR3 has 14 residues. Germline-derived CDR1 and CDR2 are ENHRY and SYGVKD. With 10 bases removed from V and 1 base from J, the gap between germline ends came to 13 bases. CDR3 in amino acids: CASRRGQNTGELFF. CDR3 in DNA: TGTGCCAGCCGCAGGGGACAGAACACCGGGGAGCTGTTTTTT.

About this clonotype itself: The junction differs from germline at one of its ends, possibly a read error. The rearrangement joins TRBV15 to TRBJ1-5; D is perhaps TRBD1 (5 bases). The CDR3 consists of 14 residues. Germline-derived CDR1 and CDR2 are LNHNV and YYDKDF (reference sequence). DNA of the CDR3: TGTGCCACCGGCGTTAGGGGTAGCAATCAGTCCCAGCATTTT. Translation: CATGVRGSNQSQHF. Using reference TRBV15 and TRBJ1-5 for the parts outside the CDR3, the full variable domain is DAMVIQNPRYQVTQFGKPVTLSCSQTLNHNVMYWYQQKSSQAPKLLFHYYDKDFNNEADTPDNFQSRRPNTSFCFLDIRSPGLGDTAMYLCATGVRGSNQSQHFGDGTRLSIL.

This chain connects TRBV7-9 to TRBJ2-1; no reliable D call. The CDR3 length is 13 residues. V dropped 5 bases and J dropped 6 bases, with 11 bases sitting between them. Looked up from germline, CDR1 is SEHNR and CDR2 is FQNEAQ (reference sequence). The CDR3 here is CASSPSLVNEQFF. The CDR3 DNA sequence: TGTGCCAGCAGCCCATCGTTGGTCAATGAGCAGTTCTTC. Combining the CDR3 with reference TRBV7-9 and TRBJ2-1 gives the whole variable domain DTGVSQNPRHKITKRGQNVTFRCDPISEHNRLYWYRQTLGQGPEFLTYFQNEAQLEKSRLLSDRFSAERPKGSFSTLEIQRTEQGDSAMYLCASSPSLVNEQFFGPGTRLTVL.